The 14 T cell receptor beta chains in this list originate from one sample, sequenced in a study of T cells after yellow fever vaccination. One entry per CDR3 protein, called by TCRdb with MiXCR from the 5' RACE reads. This sample has 610,000 or so distinct CDR3 sequences; approximately 13% occur once, and the top ten carry 15%. Source: PBMCs, taken on the day of the yellow fever booster vaccination. These receptor sequences come from a man under 40 who received the YFV17D yellow fever vaccine.

V and J are TRBV29-1 and TRBJ2-7, with TRBD1 matching 8 bases. The germline gives CDR1 SQVTM, CDR2 ANQGSEA. The CDR3 runs to 13 residues. The ends lost 7 bases at V and 3 bases at J; junction bases unmatched: 8. The CDR3: CSARTGYGYEQYF. CDR3 sequence (DNA): TGCAGCGCCAGGACAGGGTACGGCTACGAGCAGTACTTC.

The table lists this clonotype with a few counts. This chain uses TRBV5-4 with TRBJ2-5; D tentatively reads TRBD1 or TRBD2 (6 bases each). Trimming stripped 1 base from V and 1 base from J, with 11 bases between. The CDR3 spans 15 residues. Germline values: CDR1 SGHNT, CDR2 YYREEE (reference sequence). The CDR3 DNA reads as TGTGCCAGCAGCTTGAGGGGGGCGCCCCAAGAGACCCAGTACTTC. Protein sequence: CASSLRGAPQETQYF.

The chain carries TRBV12-3 or TRBV12-4 and TRBJ2-3; 9 bases fit TRBD2. There are 16 residues in the CDR3. J gave up 2 bases and V 3 bases, and 6 bases lay outside the gene matches. The CDR3 DNA reads TGTGCCAGCAGTTTCCTAGCGGGAAGGACCACAGATACGCAGTATTTT. This translates into CASSFLAGRTTDTQYF.

V usage is TRBV29-1 and J usage is TRBJ2-6, with D possibly matching TRBD1 (5 bases). V dropped 1 base and J dropped 0 bases, with 10 bases sitting between them. Germline loops: CDR1 SQVTM, CDR2 ANQGSEA. CDR3 size: 16 residues. The CDR3 loop is CSVEGRQHSGANVLTF. CDR3 in DNA: TGCAGCGTTGAAGGAAGACAGCACTCTGGGGCCAACGTCCTGACTTTC. The complete variable domain, with remaining parts taken from reference TRBV29-1 and TRBJ2-6, reads SAVISQKPSRDICQRGTSLTIQCQVDSQVTMMFWYRQQPGQSLTLIATANQGSEATYESGFVIDKFPISRPNLTFSTLTVSNMSPEDSSIYLCSVEGRQHSGANVLTFGAGSRLTVL.

This clonotype has a handful of counts. The chain combines TRBV20-1 with TRBJ2-5; 7 bases match TRBD2. Germline CDR1 is DFQATT and CDR2 is SNEGSKA (reference sequence). V was clipped by 3 bases and J by 1 base; unmatched bases: 8. This CDR3 region has 15 residues. The CDR3: CSARKLGGSQETQYF. The CDR3 DNA sequence: TGCAGTGCTAGGAAACTGGGCGGGAGCCAAGAGACCCAGTACTTC.

There are a few counts of this clonotype. The genes are TRBV27 and TRBJ2-4, with unresolved D. The CDR3 length is 15 residues. Looked up from germline, CDR1 is MNHEY and CDR2 is SMNVEV (reference sequence). Trimming shortened V by 2 bases and J by 1 base, and 9 bases separated the two germline ends. DNA of the CDR3: TGTGCCAGCAGTTTAGGGATCTCGGCCAAAAACATTCAGTACTTC. Translated, it gives CASSLGISAKNIQYF.

This clonotype was counted only a few times. The chain recombines TRBV7-2 with TRBJ2-7, with 9 bases fitting TRBD2. Germline CDR1 reads SGHTA; CDR2 reads FQGNSA. The CDR3 is 15 residues long. V lost 5 bases, J lost 7 bases, and 12 bases stayed unmatched. For the CDR3, the DNA is TGTGCCAGCAGCCAGTACTTAGCGGGAGCACTAGAGCAGTACTTC. This gives the protein CASSQYLAGALEQYF.

CDR3 in DNA: TGTGCCAGCCAGGGATCTGGGGCCAACGTCCTGACTTTC. It translates to CASQGSGANVLTF. This chain joins TRBV7-9 and TRBJ2-6; D is perhaps TRBD1 (5 bases). The CDR3 runs to 13 residues. Germline V lookup: CDR1 SEHNR, CDR2 FQNEAQ (reference sequence). Trimming cost V 8 bases and J 1 base, with 6 bases left between them.

The rearrangement links TRBV7-2 to TRBJ2-5, with 10 bases lining up with TRBD2. J gave up 2 bases and V 2 bases, and 11 bases lay outside the gene matches. This CDR3 is 18 amino acids long. Germline assignment: CDR1 SGHTA and CDR2 FQGNSA. CDR3 DNA: TGTGCCAGCAGCTTAAGGCTAGCGGGAGTGGGATGGCAAGAGACCCAGTACTTC. Its translation: CASSLRLAGVGWQETQYF.

This chain uses TRBV6-1 with TRBJ2-5, with D maybe TRBD2 (6 bases). There are 14 residues in the CDR3. Deletions cut 5 bases from V and 5 bases from J, with 15 bases between. Germline V CDR1 and CDR2: MNHNS, SASEGT. The CDR3 DNA sequence: TGTGCCAGCAGTCTCCACAACCGGGGGGAGACCCAGTACTTC. It codes for CASSLHNRGETQYF.

This clonotype appeared a few times. This rearrangement joins TRBV12-3 or TRBV12-4 to TRBJ1-2; 11 nucleotides align to TRBD1. V was pared by 5 bases and J by 3 bases, with 8 bases of the junction left unmatched. The CDR3 sequence is 16 residues long. The CDR3 protein is CASSRGTGGNYYGYTF. Written as DNA, the CDR3 is TGTGCCAGCAGTCGAGGGACAGGGGGTAATTACTATGGCTACACCTTC.

This clonotype occurred a few times. The J gene is TRBJ1-1, the V gene TRBV6-5; D remains ambiguous. The CDR3 spans 14 residues. The V end was cut by 0 bases, the J end by 1 base, with 6 bases between. Germline V gives CDR1 MNHEY, CDR2 SVGAGI. CDR3 loop: CASSYSLGNTEAFF. Written as DNA, the CDR3 is TGTGCCAGCAGTTACTCTCTCGGGAACACTGAAGCTTTCTTT.

This clonotype was picked up a small number of times. The rearrangement joins TRBV7-9 to TRBJ2-3; possibly TRBD1 or TRBD2 for D (5 bases each). V lost 1 base to trimming and J lost 10 bases, with 12 bases between them. The CDR3 contains 13 residues. Germline CDR1 SEHNR, CDR2 FQNEAQ (reference sequence). DNA of the CDR3: TGTGCCAGCAGCTTAGGAGCTTGGGGGTCGCAGTATTTT. Its protein product is CASSLGAWGSQYF.

This clonotype has just a few counts. The chain uses TRBV6-5 and TRBJ2-1; a possible D gene is TRBD2 (6 bases). This CDR3 region has 17 residues. Germline V gene sequence: CDR1 MNHEY, CDR2 SVGAGI. The V and J ends lost 2 bases and 2 bases respectively, with 16 bases between them. The CDR3 nucleotides are TGTGCCAGCAGTTACATTAGGGCTAGCGCGACCTACAATGAGCAGTTCTTC. It is translated as CASSYIRASATYNEQFF.